What follows are 5 T cell receptor beta chains derived from one specimen sequenced in a study of cytomegalovirus exposure and HLA in healthy donors. Assay used: immunoSEQ multiplex PCR; TCRdb lists only in-frame clones, some missing. The table lists some 150,000 clones, around nine tenths of them singletons. What was sequenced was PBMCs. These receptors all come from a man aged 18-30 years in good health and CMV-seropositive.

This clone showed up just a few times. V is TRBV14 and J is TRBJ2-5; 7 bases line up with TRBD1. Germline trimming cut 6 bases from V and 1 base from J; bases unmatched to any gene: 8. The CDR3 totals 15 residues. CDR1 is SGHDN, CDR2 FVKESK, per germline. The CDR3 loop reads CASRSMDRPQETQYF. Written as DNA, the CDR3 is TGTGCCAGCAGATCAATGGACAGGCCCCAAGAGACCCAGTACTTC.

The rearrangement links TRBV19 to TRBJ2-2; D might be TRBD2 (5 bases). With 9 bases removed from V and 6 bases from J, the gap between germline ends came to 17 bases. The CDR3 runs 14 residues. Germline CDR1 LNHDA, CDR2 SQIVND (reference sequence). The CDR3 loop is CASLLVVGAGELFF. CDR3 DNA: TGTGCCAGCTTACTAGTGGTCGGGGCCGGGGAGCTGTTTTTT.

The genes are TRBV4-3 and TRBJ2-2, with 9 bases matching TRBD2. The CDR3 is 18 residues long. CDR1 and CDR2 (germline): LGHNA, YSLEER. With V trimmed by 0 bases and J by 2 bases, 7 bases remained unmatched. CDR3 in DNA: TGCGCCAGCAGCCAAGAGCCTAGCGGGGCCACTAACACCGGGGAGCTGTTTTTT. This gives the protein CASSQEPSGATNTGELFF.

This chain joins TRBV7-2 and TRBJ1-3; 8 positions agree with TRBD1. Trimming removed 5 bases from V and 3 bases from J; junction bases left unmatched: 12. This CDR3 has 17 amino acids. Germline V gene data show CDR1 as SGHTA and CDR2 as FQGNSA. The CDR3 reads CASSPNRGLVYGNTIYF. The CDR3 DNA reads TGTGCCAGCAGCCCTAACAGGGGGTTGGTGTATGGAAACACCATATATTTT.

The chain employs TRBV19 and TRBJ2-2; D is unresolved. This CDR3 spans 11 amino acids. The V gene lost 7 bases and the J gene lost 7 bases, with 7 bases spanning the gap. Germline CDR1 is LNHDA and CDR2 is SQIVND (reference sequence). The CDR3 DNA sequence: TGTGCCAGTACCCACAGCGGGGAGCTGTTTTTT. This gives the protein CASTHSGELFF.